This TCR beta chain is drawn from a study of OX40 agonist ivuxolimab in advanced cancers. Study-wide results and caveats: Some nonresponders additionally presented with little normalized T-cell clonal expansion. Relative to CD4+, CD8+ T cells held more expanded clones on average. At doses 0.1 to 3.0 mg/kg, CD4+ and CD8+ clones expanded.

Details on this clone: Its target is not known.

CDR1 and CDR2 (germline): LNHDA, SQIVND (reference sequence). V lost 6 bases, J lost 5 bases, and 11 bases lay in between. The CDR3 sequence is 13 residues long. Libraries were prepared by immunoSEQ multiplex PCR; TCRdb keeps only in-frame clonotypes and omits some of them. The table records 60,000 to 95,000 clones, 90% of them present only once. The origin of this receptor is an adult with an advanced solid tumor such as melanoma, head and neck, liver or kidney cancer. Sequences were derived from CD4+ or CD8+ T cells sorted from blood, sampled in a trial of the OX40 agonist ivuxolimab. This chain uses TRBV19 with TRBJ2-1, with a possible D match to TRBD1 (6 bases). The CDR3 nucleotides are TGTGCCAGTAGCGTGGGACAAAACAATGAGCAGTTCTTC. Its protein product is CASSVGQNNEQFF.